Below, one T cell receptor (beta chain) is given with its context. What this receptor recognizes is not known. No much larger clone exists at a distance of one base, and base qualities are not known. The CDR3 starts with the cysteine, ends with the phenylalanine, and has 12 residues. The entry retains the CDR3 DNA only, 36 bases that are in frame from base 1. The trim is 3 bases for V and 5 bases for J, with a gap of 11 bases between the germline ends. CDR1 and CDR2, per the germline V gene, are SQVTM and ANQGSEA. This record belongs to a study of T cell clonotyping in hematopoietic cell transplantation (dated by TCRdb to the early 2020s). Context from the whole study: Recipient samples taken before transplant were obtained following cytoreduction. Recruitment of patients was conducted between September 2015 and early 2017, and follow-up was continued until September 2020 or death. The study collected 130 to 150 blood samples from 30 to 45 consecutive transplant recipients and their related donors. Findings and caveats that apply to the study as a whole: After transplant, TCR diversity in recipients dropped, and pathologically expanded clonotypes climbed progressively between day 30 and day 180. The sample size was limited, and because cells were not sorted, the contributions of CD4 and CD8 repertoires could not be separated. Overlap with donor repertoires was found for only a small fraction of recipient repertoires, with over 97% found to appear de novo at the given depth. Broader TCR repertoire diversity after transplant was predicted by Inverse Simpson Index values from donors and from recipients before transplant.

The time point label of this sample denotes: recipient sample about 28 days before transplant, after cytoreduction. Blood from recipients was drawn about 28 days before transplant and again at days 30, 100 and 180 after transplant. Nuclei Lysis Solution was used to extract genomic DNA from fresh or cryopreserved unfractionated peripheral blood mononuclear cells. The immunoSEQ assay, a bias-controlled multiplex PCR using V- and J-specific primers, was used to amplify TCR beta CDR3 regions from genomic DNA. A proprietary barcode and Illumina adapter sequences were added to the CDR3 amplicons in a second PCR step. An Illumina MiSeq instrument was used to sequence the CDR3 libraries. The study's processing was this. Export and quality control were handled in immunoSEQ Analyzer 3.0, while downstream analyses relied on R Bioconductor and Immunarch. Only productive rearrangements within the normalized downsampled data set were used in the calculation of repertoire metrics. Clonotypes larger than 5 templates in the normalized cohort were defined as pathologically expanded. The Inverse Simpson Index served as the measure of repertoire diversity. CMV-specificity analyses were carried out on the non-normalized data set to capture all clonotypes. Not all clones reach the TCRdb copy of this immuneACCESS table, which keeps in-frame sequences only. Checked studies attribute under half of the gap to unresolved V genes and leave the rest unexplained. V, J and clone size derive from that table, while D and trimming were established from the DNA sequence. This sample is represented by around 25,000 clones; roughly 71% of them were singletons. Around 6.3% of the sample rests with the top ten.

The sequencing here drew on peripheral blood mononuclear cells, taken before stem cell transplant. The origin of this receptor is a man aged 50 to 60 with myelodysplastic syndrome. Some clones in this sample may be carry-over from other donors' samples. The sequence links TRBV29-1 to TRBJ2-7; TRBD2 could be the D gene, as 6 bases match. The CDR3 is CSVEGGNDEQYF. The nucleotide sequence is given as TGCAGCGTTGAGGGGGGTAACGACGAGCAGTACTTC.